This T cell receptor beta chain was documented in a study of cytomegalovirus exposure and HLA in healthy donors. Note on this clone: The antigen is unknown.

The V gene end was trimmed by 4 bases and the J gene end by 4 bases; junction bases not matched to a gene: 8. Germline lookup yields CDR1 MGHRA and CDR2 YSYEKL. CDR3 length: 15 residues. PCR amplification relied on 60 Vbeta primers (plus 13 Jbeta primers). TCRdb's table, derived via immunoSEQ multiplex PCR, lists solely in-frame clones and lacks some. The sample holds more than 50,000 clones. Study conclusions and caveats: Evidence from a later analysis indicated that most CMV-associated TCR beta chains looked HLA-restricted. Roughly even sequencing depth across donors was the assumption behind the presence/absence analyses.

This receptor was obtained from a woman aged 40 to 55 in good health and CMV-seronegative. The J gene is TRBJ1-2, the V gene TRBV4-1; 8 bases map to TRBD1. The specimen was PBMCs. DNA for the CDR3: TGCGCCAGCAGCCTACAGGACAGGGCTTTCTATGGCTACACCTTC. This sequence encodes CASSLQDRAFYGYTF.